This entry lists 4 T cell receptor beta chains sequenced from one sample in a study of T cells of healthy individuals. One entry per CDR3 protein results from TCRdb running MiXCR on the 5' RACE reads. The profile shows more than 85,000 distinct CDR3 sequences, approximately 18% of them singletons. Receptors were obtained from a human donor in good health.

The genes are TRBV7-6 and TRBJ1-6; 9 bases map to TRBD1. Germline values: CDR1 SGHVS, CDR2 FNYEAQ. The CDR3 consists of 15 residues. Trimming cost V 1 base and J 7 bases; bases outside gene matches: 2. CDR3 sequence: CASSLGTGENSPLHF. The CDR3 DNA reads as TGTGCCAGCAGCTTAGGGACAGGGGAGAATTCACCCCTCCACTTT.

Only a few counts were recorded for this clonotype. At one end the junction does not follow the germline gene, possibly because of a read error. The V call is TRBV20-1, the J call TRBJ2-5, with TRBD2 matching 7 bases. The CDR3 loop spans 11 amino acids. Germline CDR1 reads DFQATT; CDR2 reads SNEGSKA (reference sequence). The CDR3 DNA reads TGTTCCGGGGCGGGAGCAGAGACCCAGTACTTC. Translating gives CSGAGAETQYF.

The J gene is TRBJ2-3, the V gene TRBV4-3; TRBD2 aligns across 10 bases. J was trimmed by 7 bases and V by 0 bases; bases with no gene match: 13. Germline lookup yields CDR1 LGHNA and CDR2 YSLEER. The CDR3 runs to 18 residues. The CDR3 loop is CASSQDTGSSGSRHTQYF. In DNA, the CDR3 is TGCGCCAGCAGCCAAGATACTGGGTCTAGCGGGAGTCGGCATACGCAGTATTTT.

This clonotype was seen repeatedly, ten times or more. The genes are TRBV27 and TRBJ2-6; TRBD2 aligns across 7 bases. CDR3 length equals 16 residues. J lost 6 bases, V lost 3 bases, and 8 bases had no gene match. From germline, CDR1 is MNHEY and CDR2 SMNVEV (reference sequence). CDR3 nucleotides: TGTGCCAGCAGTTTGCTGGGGGGGGGTGTGGCCAACGTCCTGACTTTC. Its translation is CASSLLGGGVANVLTF.